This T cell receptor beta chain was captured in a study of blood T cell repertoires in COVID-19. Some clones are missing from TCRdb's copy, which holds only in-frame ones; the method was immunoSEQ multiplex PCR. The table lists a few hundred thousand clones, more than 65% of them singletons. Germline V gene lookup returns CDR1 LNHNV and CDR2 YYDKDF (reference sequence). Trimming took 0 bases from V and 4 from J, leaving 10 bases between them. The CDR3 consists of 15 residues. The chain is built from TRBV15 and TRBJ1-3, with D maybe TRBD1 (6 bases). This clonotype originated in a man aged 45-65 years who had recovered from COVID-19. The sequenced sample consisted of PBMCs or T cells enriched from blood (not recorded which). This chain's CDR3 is CATSREQGPGNTIYF. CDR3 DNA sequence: TGTGCCACCAGCAGAGAGCAGGGGCCGGGAAACACCATATATTTT.